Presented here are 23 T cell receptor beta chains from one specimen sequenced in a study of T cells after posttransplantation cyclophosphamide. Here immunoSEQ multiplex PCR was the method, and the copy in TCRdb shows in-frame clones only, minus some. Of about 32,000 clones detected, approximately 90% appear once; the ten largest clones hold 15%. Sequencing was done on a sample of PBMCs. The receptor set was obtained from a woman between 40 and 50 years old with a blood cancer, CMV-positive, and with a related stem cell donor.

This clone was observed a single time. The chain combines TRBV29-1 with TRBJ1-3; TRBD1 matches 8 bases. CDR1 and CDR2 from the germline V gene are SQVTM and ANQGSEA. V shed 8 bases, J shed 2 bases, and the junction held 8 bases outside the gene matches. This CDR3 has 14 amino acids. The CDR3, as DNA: TGCAGCTTAAACCTGGACAGGGCTGGAAACACCATATATTTT. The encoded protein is CSLNLDRAGNTIYF.

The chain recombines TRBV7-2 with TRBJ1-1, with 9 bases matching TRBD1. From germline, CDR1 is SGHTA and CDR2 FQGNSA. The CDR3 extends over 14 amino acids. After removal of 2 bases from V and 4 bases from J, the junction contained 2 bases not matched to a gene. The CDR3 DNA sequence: TGTGCCAGCAGCTTACGACAGGGGGGCACTGAAGCTTTCTTT. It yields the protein CASSLRQGGTEAFF.

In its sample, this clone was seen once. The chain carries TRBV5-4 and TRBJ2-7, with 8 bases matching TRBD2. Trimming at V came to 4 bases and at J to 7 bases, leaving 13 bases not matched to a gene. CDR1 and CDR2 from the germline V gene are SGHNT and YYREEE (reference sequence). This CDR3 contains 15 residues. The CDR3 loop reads CASSPGGRGATEQYF. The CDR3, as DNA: TGTGCCAGCAGCCCTGGGGGGCGGGGGGCTACGGAGCAGTACTTC.

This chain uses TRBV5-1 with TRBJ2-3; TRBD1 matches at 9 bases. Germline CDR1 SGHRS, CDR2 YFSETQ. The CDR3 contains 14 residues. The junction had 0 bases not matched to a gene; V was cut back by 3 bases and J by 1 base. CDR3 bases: TGCGCCAGCAGCTGGACAGGGGGCACAGATACGCAGTATTTT. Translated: CASSWTGGTDTQYF.

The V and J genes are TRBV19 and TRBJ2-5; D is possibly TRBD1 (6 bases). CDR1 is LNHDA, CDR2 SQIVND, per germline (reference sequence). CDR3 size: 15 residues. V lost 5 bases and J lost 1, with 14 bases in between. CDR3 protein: CASSRVGAPQETQYF. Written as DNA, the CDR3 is TGTGCCAGTAGTCGGGTGGGGGCCCCCCAAGAGACCCAGTACTTC. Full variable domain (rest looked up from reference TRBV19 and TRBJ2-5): DGGITQSPKYLFRKEGQNVTLSCEQNLNHDAMYWYRQDPGQGLRLIYYSQIVNDFQKGDIAEGYSVSREKKESFPLTVTSAQKNPTAFYLCASSRVGAPQETQYFGPGTRLLVL.

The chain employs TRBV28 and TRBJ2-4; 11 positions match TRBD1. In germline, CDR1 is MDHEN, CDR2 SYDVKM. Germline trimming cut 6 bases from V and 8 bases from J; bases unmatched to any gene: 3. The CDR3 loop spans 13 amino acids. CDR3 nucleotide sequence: TGTGCCAGCAGCTGGGACAGGGGGGACATTCAGTACTTC. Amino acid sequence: CASSWDRGDIQYF. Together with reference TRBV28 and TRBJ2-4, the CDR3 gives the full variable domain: DVKVTQSSRYLVKRTGEKVFLECVQDMDHENMFWYRQDPGLGLRLIYFSYDVKMKEKGDIPEGYSVSREKKERFSLILESASTNQTSMYLCASSWDRGDIQYFGAGTRLSVL.

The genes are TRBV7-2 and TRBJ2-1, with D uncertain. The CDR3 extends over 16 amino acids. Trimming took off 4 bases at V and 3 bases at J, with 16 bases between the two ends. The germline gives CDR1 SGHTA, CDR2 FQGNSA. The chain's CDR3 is CASSSKRGPVYNEQFF. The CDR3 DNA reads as TGTGCCAGCAGCTCAAAGAGAGGTCCTGTCTACAATGAGCAGTTCTTC. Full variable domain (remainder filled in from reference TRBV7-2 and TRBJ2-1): GAGVSQSPSNKVTEKGKDVELRCDPISGHTALYWYRQSLGQGLEFLIYFQGNSAPDKSGLPSDRFSAERTGGSVSTLTIQRTQQEDSAVYLCASSSKRGPVYNEQFFGPGTRLTVL.

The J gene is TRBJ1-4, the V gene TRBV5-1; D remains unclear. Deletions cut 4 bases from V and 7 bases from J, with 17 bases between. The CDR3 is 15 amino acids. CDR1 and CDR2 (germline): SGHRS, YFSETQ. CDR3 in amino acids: CASSLRATEGEKLFF. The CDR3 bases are TGCGCCAGCAGCCTGAGGGCCACCGAGGGTGAAAAACTGTTTTTT. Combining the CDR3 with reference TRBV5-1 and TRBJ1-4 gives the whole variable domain KAGVTQTPRYLIKTRGQQVTLSCSPISGHRSVSWYQQTPGQGLQFLFEYFSETQRNKGNFPGRFSGRQFSNSRSEMNVSTLELGDSALYLCASSLRATEGEKLFFGSGTQLSVL.

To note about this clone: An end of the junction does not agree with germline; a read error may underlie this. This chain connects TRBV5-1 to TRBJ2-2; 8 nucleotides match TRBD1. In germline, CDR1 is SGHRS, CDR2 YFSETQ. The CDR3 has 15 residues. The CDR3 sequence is CASSPQGAKTGELFF. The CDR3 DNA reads TGCGCCAGCAGCCCTCAGGGGGCGAAGACCGGGGAGCTGTTTTTT.

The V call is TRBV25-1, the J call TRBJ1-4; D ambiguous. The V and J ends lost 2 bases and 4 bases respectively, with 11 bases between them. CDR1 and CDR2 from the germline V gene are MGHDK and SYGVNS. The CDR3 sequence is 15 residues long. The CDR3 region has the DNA TGTGCCAGCAGTGAAGGCCTTCTCTTTAATGAAAAACTGTTTTTT. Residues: CASSEGLLFNEKLFF. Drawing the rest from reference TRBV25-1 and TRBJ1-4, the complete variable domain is EADIYQTPRYLVIGTGKKITLECSQTMGHDKMYWYQQDPGMELHLIHYSYGVNSTEKGDLSSESTVSRIRTEHFPLTLESARPSHTSQYLCASSEGLLFNEKLFFGSGTQLSVL.

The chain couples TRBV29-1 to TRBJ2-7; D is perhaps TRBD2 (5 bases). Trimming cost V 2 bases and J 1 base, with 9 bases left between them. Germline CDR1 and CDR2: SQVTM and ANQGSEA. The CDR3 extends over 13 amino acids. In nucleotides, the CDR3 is TGCAGCGTTGAATCGGACTTTTCCTACGAGCAGTACTTC. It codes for CSVESDFSYEQYF.

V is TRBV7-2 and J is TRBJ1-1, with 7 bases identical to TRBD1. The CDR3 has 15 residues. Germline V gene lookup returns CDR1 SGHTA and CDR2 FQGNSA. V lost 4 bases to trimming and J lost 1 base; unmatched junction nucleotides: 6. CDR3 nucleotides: TGTGCCAGCAGCTATTCCGGGACAGCGAACACTGAAGCTTTCTTT. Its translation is CASSYSGTANTEAFF.

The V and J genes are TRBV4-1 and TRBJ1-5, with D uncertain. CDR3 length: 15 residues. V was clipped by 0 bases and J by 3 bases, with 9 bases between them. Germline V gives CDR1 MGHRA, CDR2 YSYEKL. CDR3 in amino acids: CASSQERSINQPQHF. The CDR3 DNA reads TGCGCCAGCAGCCAAGAAAGGAGTATCAATCAGCCCCAGCATTTT.

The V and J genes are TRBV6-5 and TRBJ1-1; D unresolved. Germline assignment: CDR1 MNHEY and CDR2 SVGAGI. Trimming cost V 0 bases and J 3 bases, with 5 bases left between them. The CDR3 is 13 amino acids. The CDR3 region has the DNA TGTGCCAGCAGTTACTCCCGGGACACTGAAGCTTTCTTT. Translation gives CASSYSRDTEAFF.

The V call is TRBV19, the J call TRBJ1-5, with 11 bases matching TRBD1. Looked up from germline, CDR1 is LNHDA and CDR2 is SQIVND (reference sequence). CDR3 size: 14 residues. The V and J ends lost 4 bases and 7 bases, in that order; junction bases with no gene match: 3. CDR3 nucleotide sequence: TGTGCCAGTAGTACGGGACAGGGGGTACAGCCCCAGCATTTT. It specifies CASSTGQGVQPQHF.

The CDR3 DNA reads TGTGCCAGCAGCTTAGGGACAGGGGGAGAGACCCAGTACTTC. Protein: CASSLGTGGETQYF. This rearrangement joins TRBV7-7 to TRBJ2-5; 10 bases are a match to TRBD1. The V segment lost 1 base and the J segment 4 bases; nucleotides outside the gene matches: 0. The CDR3 runs to 14 residues. The germline V gene has CDR1 SSHAT and CDR2 FNYEAQ (reference sequence).

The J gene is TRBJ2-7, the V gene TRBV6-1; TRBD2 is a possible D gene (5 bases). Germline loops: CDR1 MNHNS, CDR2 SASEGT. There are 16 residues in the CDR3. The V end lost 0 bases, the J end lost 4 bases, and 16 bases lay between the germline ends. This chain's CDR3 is CASSEALAAPGYEQYF. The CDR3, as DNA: TGTGCCAGCAGTGAAGCTCTGGCAGCACCGGGATACGAGCAGTACTTC.

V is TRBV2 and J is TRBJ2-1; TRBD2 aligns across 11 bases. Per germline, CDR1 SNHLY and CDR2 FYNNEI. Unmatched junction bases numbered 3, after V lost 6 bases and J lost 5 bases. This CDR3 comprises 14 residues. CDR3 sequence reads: CASSGTSGDNEQFF. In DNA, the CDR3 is TGTGCCAGCAGCGGGACTAGCGGCGACAATGAGCAGTTCTTC.

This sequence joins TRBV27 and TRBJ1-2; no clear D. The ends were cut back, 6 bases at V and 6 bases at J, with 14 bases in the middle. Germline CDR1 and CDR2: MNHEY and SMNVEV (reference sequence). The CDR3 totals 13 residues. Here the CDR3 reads CASSLTEKNGYTF. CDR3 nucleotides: TGTGCCAGCAGCCTAACAGAAAAGAATGGCTACACCTTC.

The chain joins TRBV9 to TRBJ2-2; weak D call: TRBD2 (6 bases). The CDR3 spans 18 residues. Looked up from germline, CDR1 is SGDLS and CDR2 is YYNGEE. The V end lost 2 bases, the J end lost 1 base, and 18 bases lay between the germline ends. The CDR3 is CASSVERGDRKNTGELFF. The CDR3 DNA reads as TGTGCCAGCAGCGTGGAGCGCGGGGACCGAAAGAACACCGGGGAGCTGTTTTTT.

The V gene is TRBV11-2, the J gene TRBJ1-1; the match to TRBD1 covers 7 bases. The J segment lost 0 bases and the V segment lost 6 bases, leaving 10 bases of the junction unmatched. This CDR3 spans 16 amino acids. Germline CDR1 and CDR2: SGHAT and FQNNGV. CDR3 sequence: CASRSTLTGLNTEAFF. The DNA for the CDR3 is TGTGCCAGCAGATCCACCCTGACAGGGCTGAACACTGAAGCTTTCTTT.

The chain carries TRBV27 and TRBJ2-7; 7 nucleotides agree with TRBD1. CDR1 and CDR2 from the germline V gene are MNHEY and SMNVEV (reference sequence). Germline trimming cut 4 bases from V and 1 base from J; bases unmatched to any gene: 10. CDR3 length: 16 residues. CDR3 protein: CASSSGQVHLSYEQYF. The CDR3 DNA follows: TGTGCCAGCAGTTCCGGACAGGTCCACTTATCCTACGAGCAGTACTTC.

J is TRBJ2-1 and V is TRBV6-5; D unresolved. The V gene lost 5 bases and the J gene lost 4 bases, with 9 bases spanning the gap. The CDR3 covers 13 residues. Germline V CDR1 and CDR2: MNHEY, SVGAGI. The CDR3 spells CASSIRSYNEQFF. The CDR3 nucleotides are TGTGCCAGCAGTATTCGCAGTTACAATGAGCAGTTCTTC.